The source of this T cell receptor beta chain is a study of beta chain features in type 1 diabetes. Study outcomes and limitations: Within each of all four CD4+ subsets, Type 1 diabetes patients had TCRB CDR3s that were moderately but significantly shorter. The influence of HLA type on TCRB rearrangement stayed undetermined.

CDR3 size: 15 residues. Germline-derived CDR1 and CDR2 are GTSNPN and SVGIG (reference sequence). V was shortened by 2 bases and J by 1 base, with 12 bases between the two germline ends. In its sample, this clone was seen a few times. What it binds is not known. The investigators reverse transcribed all of the isolated RNA, so they sequenced expressed TCRB transcripts. Mean read depth for naive, central memory and regulatory T cell samples was 3.5 million or so reads. Clones were sequenced by immunoSEQ multiplex PCR, and TCRdb holds only the in-frame ones, with some missing. The repertoire includes some 350,000 clones, about 10% of them detected once, and roughly 0.54% sits in the top ten.

The genes are TRBV30 and TRBJ1-5, with D maybe TRBD1 (6 bases). This TCR derives from a man aged 25 to 45 with type 1 diabetes. Sequencing was performed on central memory CD4+ T cells from blood. CDR3 residues: CAWSSAGASNQPQHF. The CDR3 DNA is TGTGCCTGGAGTTCCGCAGGGGCCAGCAATCAGCCCCAGCATTTT. Together with reference TRBV30 and TRBJ1-5, the CDR3 gives the full variable domain: SQTIHQWPATLVQPVGSPLSLECTVEGTSNPNLYWYRQAAGRGLQLLFYSVGIGQISSEVPQNLSASRPQDRQFILSSKKLLLSDSGFYLCAWSSAGASNQPQHFGDGTRLSIL.